This section outlines one TCR beta chain sequence together with its context. This clone has just one count. Its antigen remains unidentified. Base quality data are lacking; no much larger clone is found one base away. This entry belongs to a study of regulatory T cells (dated by TCRdb to 2017 to 2018). Some background on the complete study: The study compared T-cell receptor beta repertoires of sorted regulatory, conventional CD4+ and CD8+ T cells in CD3G-deficient patients with those in healthy controls.

Taken from cysteine to phenylalanine, the CDR3 has 13 residues. The read is trimmed to its CDR3 DNA, 39 bases read in frame from base 1. V sheds 0 bases and J sheds 0 bases, leaving 3 bases between their ends. From a lookup of the germline V gene, CDR1 and CDR2 are SGHRS and YFSETQ. Broad study findings and their caveats: Conventional CD4+ T cells from CD3G-deficient patients were enriched for hydrophobic residues at CDR3 positions 6 and 7, suggesting more self-reactive specificities. Repertoires from patients had restricted unique TRB V-J pairs and skewed V and J gene usage, with the strongest effect in regulatory T cells.

Evidence of autoimmunity was found in all CD3G-deficient patients, and more severe autoimmunity was observed in two of the patients. At the time of testing, the patients were between 2 and 39 years old, and their CD4+ and CD8+ T cells had reduced naive proportions and increased memory proportions. CD4+ cells were FACS-sorted into CD25-high CD127-low regulatory T cells and CD25-low CD127-high conventional CD4+ T cells. Roughly 6 individuals with CD3G deficiency were included in the patient group. Patient samples and clinical data were obtained from an international physician network spanning the United States, Europe and Asia. Peripheral blood mononuclear cells were isolated by Ficoll density separation. The multiplex PCR relied on 52 forward TRBV primers and 13 reverse TRBJ primers, and amplification bias was corrected through assay-based and computational methods. Rearranged TRB loci were amplified from genomic DNA by multiplex PCR within the immunoSEQ assay. TRB amplicons were sequenced on an Illumina HiSeq platform. Turning to the authors' computational methods: Raw sequences were error-filtered and aligned to reference gene sequences by custom algorithms, then analyzed with the immunoSEQ online tools. Frequencies of productive and nonproductive TRB rearrangements were assessed among unique sequences as well as among total sequences. Hydrophobicity and amino acid composition of residues 6 and 7 within the TRB CDR3 were used to estimate the potential for self-reactivity. Prism software was used to run t tests, Mann-Whitney tests or two-way ANOVA for comparisons between groups. Here the immuneACCESS table is served through TCRdb, limited to in-frame sequences with V and J called. Missing clones are a known gap in these copies; in checked studies unresolved V genes cover under half, and the rest lacks a known reason. D and trimming come from the DNA, and the V and J calls and clone size come from that table. Counted in this sample were about 35,000 clones; about 91% of them appeared once. The biggest ten clones account for more than 2% of the sample.

The V and J genes are TRBV5-1 and TRBJ1-1, with the D gene call left open. Sequencing used conventional CD4+ T cells sorted from blood. The TCR originated in a person aged 18 to 35 with CD3G deficiency. CDR3 protein: CASSLEVNTEAFF. The nucleotide sequence is given as TGCGCCAGCAGCTTGGAGGTGAACACTGAAGCTTTCTTT.